This passage covers 9 T cell receptor beta chains from one sample sequenced in a study of blood T cell repertoires in COVID-19. Assay: immunoSEQ multiplex PCR; the TCRdb copy retains only in-frame clones and omits some. This sample has around 130,000 clones, with 80% to 85% found just once. The sequencing input was peripheral blood. The source is a man between 60 and 70 years old with acute or convalescent COVID-19.

This chain joins TRBV7-9 and TRBJ2-6; D not resolved. V was pared by 4 bases and J by 12 bases, with 13 bases between. The germline V gene has CDR1 SEHNR and CDR2 FQNEAQ (reference sequence). This CDR3 has 13 amino acids. CDR3 bases: TGTGCCAGCAGCTACGCATCGACAAGCGTCCTGACTTTC. It yields the protein CASSYASTSVLTF.

The chain links TRBV3-1 (or the pseudogene TRBV3-2) to TRBJ1-2, with D possibly TRBD1 on 5 matching bases. This CDR3 contains 12 residues. Looked up from germline, CDR1 is LGHDT and CDR2 is YNNKEL (reference sequence). The V end lost 1 base, the J end lost 14 bases, and 14 bases lay between the germline ends. The CDR3 here is CASSQVLQGRTF. CDR3 coding DNA: TGTGCCAGCAGCCAAGTCCTTCAGGGCAGAACCTTC.

The chain uses TRBV5-1 and TRBJ2-5, with unresolved D. The CDR3 runs 12 residues. Trimming cost V 4 bases and J 5 bases, with 9 bases left between them. Germline V gene sequence: CDR1 SGHRS, CDR2 YFSETQ. The CDR3 is CASSVIMETQYF. CDR3 in DNA: TGCGCCAGCAGCGTTATTATGGAGACCCAGTACTTC.

The chain combines TRBV21-1 with TRBJ1-5; the D segment call TRBD1 is taken from the table without a DNA check. TRBV21-1 is a documented pseudogene. This CDR3 is 13 amino acids long. The CDR3 DNA follows: TGTGCCAGCAGCAAAGTAGACAGGTTGTATCGGCATTTT. Translation: CASSKVDRLYRHF.

The chain uses TRBV14 and TRBJ2-1; D may be TRBD1 (5 bases). V dropped 2 bases and J dropped 5 bases, with 19 bases sitting between them. The germline V gene has CDR1 SGHDN and CDR2 FVKESK. The CDR3 covers 17 residues. The CDR3 sequence: CASSQRSYMKGDNEQFF. The CDR3 DNA is TGTGCCAGCAGCCAAAGGAGCTATATGAAAGGGGACAATGAGCAGTTCTTC.

This rearrangement joins TRBV9 to TRBJ1-6; perhaps TRBD1 as D (5 bases). This CDR3 spans 14 amino acids. Germline V lookup: CDR1 SGDLS, CDR2 YYNGEE. Trimming shortened V by 1 base and J by 7 bases, and 9 bases separated the two germline ends. The CDR3 nucleotides read TGTGCCAGCAGCGTACGGGGGGAAAATTCACCCCTCCACTTT. Translating gives CASSVRGENSPLHF.

This clone has just one count. V is TRBV5-1 and J is TRBJ2-3; 10 nucleotides agree with TRBD2. In germline, CDR1 is SGHRS, CDR2 YFSETQ. The CDR3 runs 16 residues. V dropped 0 bases and J dropped 1; count of bases not matched to a gene: 2. CDR3 region: CASSLGGTSGTDTQYF. For the CDR3, the DNA is TGCGCCAGCAGCTTGGGCGGGACTAGCGGCACAGATACGCAGTATTTT.

Turning to this clone: The same CDR3 also results from other DNA sequences found in this sample. The chain links TRBV29-1 to TRBJ2-7; maybe TRBD2 (5 bases). Germline-derived CDR1 and CDR2 are SQVTM and ANQGSEA. Trimming removed 4 bases at V and 0 bases at J, with 7 bases between. The CDR3 loop spans 12 amino acids. The CDR3 here is CSVGGSSYEQYF. The CDR3 region has the DNA TGCAGCGTTGGAGGGAGCTCCTACGAGCAGTACTTC.

The chain has TRBV29-1 and TRBJ1-5; 7 nucleotides line up with TRBD1. This CDR3 region has 13 residues. Germline loops: CDR1 SQVTM, CDR2 ANQGSEA. J gave up 7 bases and V 6 bases, and 9 bases lay outside the gene matches. CDR3 amino acids: CSVGDSQQQPQHF. CDR3 coding DNA: TGCAGCGTAGGGGACAGTCAACAACAGCCCCAGCATTTT.